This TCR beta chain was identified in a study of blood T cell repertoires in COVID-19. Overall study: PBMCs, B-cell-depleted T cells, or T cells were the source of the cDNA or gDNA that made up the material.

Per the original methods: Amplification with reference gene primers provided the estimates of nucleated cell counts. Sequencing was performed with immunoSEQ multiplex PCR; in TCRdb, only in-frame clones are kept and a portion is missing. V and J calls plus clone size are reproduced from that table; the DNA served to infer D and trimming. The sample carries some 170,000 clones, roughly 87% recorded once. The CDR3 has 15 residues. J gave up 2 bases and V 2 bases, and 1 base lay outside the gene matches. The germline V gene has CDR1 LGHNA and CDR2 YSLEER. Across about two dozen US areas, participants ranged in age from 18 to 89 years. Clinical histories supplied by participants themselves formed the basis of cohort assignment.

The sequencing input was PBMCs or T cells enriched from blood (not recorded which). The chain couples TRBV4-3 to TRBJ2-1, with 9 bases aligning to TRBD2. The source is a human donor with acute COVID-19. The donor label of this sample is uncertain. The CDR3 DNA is TGCGCCAGCAGCCAACTAGCGGGGCCCTACAATGAGCAGTTCTTC. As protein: CASSQLAGPYNEQFF.